This T cell receptor (beta chain) was identified during a study of glioma-infiltrating T cells. TCR alpha and beta CDR3 regions were amplified from RNA using iRepertoire nested multiplex PCR. TCRdb fed the multiplex PCR reads into MiXCR, producing one record per CDR3 protein. The table records around 100,000 distinct CDR3 sequences, less than 30% of them present only once. The V end was cut by 2 bases, the J end by 5 bases, with 12 bases between. Looked up from germline, CDR1 is LNHNV and CDR2 is YYDKDF (reference sequence). The CDR3 length is 14 residues. The TCR was taken from a human donor with low-grade glioma or glioblastoma, undergoing nonglioma brain surgery, or in good health (not recorded which). This chain connects TRBV15 to TRBJ2-5; D not resolved. Sequencing was carried out using glioma tissue, nonneoplastic brain tissue, or PBMCs (not recorded which). The CDR3 here is CATSRNSGRETQYF. DNA for the CDR3: TGTGCCACCAGCAGAAACAGTGGCAGGGAGACCCAGTACTTC.